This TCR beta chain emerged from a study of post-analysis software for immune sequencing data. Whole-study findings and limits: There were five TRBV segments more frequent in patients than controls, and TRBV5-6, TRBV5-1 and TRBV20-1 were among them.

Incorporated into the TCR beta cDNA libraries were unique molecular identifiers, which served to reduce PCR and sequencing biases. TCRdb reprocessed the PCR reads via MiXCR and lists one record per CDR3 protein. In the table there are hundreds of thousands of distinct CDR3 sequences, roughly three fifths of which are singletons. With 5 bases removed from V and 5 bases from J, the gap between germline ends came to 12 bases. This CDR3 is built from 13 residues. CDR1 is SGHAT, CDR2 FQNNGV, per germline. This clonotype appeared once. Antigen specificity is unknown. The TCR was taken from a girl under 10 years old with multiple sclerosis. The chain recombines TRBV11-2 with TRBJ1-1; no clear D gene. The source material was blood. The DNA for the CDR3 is TGTGCCAGCAGCCTTGAGCTGTTGACTGAAGCTTTCTTT. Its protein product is CASSLELLTEAFF.